This TCR beta chain was sequenced during a study of blood T cells in healthy people across ages. In its sample, this clonotype was seen a few times. What it recognizes is unknown. General observations from the study: Observed TCR beta diversity showed a strong correlation with the percentage of naive T cells as measured by flow cytometry.

The CDR3 is made up of 16 amino acids. Germline lookup yields CDR1 SGHNT and CDR2 YYREEE (reference sequence). The V end lost 4 bases, the J end lost 7 bases, and 23 bases lay between the germline ends. The second PCR ran roughly 7 to 12 cycles with a sample-barcoded 5' primer and J-beta primers. The template-switch adaptor was a 5' adaptor with 12 random nucleotides. It tagged each cDNA molecule. TCRdb called the 5' RACE reads again in MiXCR, with one record for every CDR3 protein. The sample consists of approximately 820,000 distinct CDR3 sequences, around two fifths of them appearing once. The specimen sequenced was blood. The TCR was taken from a man aged 55 to 70 in good health. The V call is TRBV5-4, the J call TRBJ2-5, with a tentative D call TRBD1 (6 bases). CDR3 sequence: CASSLDSIKDARTQYF. CDR3 in DNA: TGTGCCAGCAGCCTGGACAGCATAAAGGACGCGAGGACCCAGTACTTC.